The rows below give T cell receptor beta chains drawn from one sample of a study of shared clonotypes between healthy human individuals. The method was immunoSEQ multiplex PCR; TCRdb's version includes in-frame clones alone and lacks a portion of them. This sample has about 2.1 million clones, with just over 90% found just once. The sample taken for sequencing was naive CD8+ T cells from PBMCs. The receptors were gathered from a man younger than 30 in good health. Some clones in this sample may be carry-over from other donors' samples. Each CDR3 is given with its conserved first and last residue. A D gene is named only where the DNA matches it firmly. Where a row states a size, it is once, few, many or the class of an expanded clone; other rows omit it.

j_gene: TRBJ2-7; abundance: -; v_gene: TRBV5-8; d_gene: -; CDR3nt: TGTGCCAGCAGTCTCCCTGTGCCGGACATCACTTACGAGCAGTACTTC; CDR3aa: CASSLPVPDITYEQYF
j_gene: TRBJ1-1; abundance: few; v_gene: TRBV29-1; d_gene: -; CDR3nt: TGCAGCTCCGATGGGGTCCACACTGAAGCTTTCTTT; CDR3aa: CSSDGVHTEAFF
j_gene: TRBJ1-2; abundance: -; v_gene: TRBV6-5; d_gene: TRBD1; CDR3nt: TGTGCCAGCAGTTACACAGGGGGCCATGGCTACACCTTC; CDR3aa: CASSYTGGHGYTF
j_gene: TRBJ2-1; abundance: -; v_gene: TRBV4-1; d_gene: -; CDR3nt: TGCGCCAGCAGCCAAGAGGAGGGAAGAAATGAGCAGTTCTTC; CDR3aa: CASSQEEGRNEQFF
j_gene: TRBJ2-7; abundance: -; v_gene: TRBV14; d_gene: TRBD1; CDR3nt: TGTGCCAGCAGCCAAGAAGCCGGACAGGGCAGCTCCTACGAGCAGTACTTC; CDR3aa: CASSQEAGQGSSYEQYF
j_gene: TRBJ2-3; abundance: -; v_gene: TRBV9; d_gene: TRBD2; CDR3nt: TGTGCCAGCAATAGCGGGAGCACAGATACGCAGTATTTT; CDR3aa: CASNSGSTDTQYF
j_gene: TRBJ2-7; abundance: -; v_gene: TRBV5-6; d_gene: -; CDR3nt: TGTGCCAGCAGCTTCGATCCTAGCGACGAGCAGTACTTC; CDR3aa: CASSFDPSDEQYF
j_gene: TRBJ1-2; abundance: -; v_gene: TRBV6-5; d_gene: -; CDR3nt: TGTGCCAGCAGTTACTCGTCGCAGTTCTATGGCTACACCTTC; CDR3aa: CASSYSSQFYGYTF
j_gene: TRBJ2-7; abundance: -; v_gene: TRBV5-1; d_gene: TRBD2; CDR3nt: TGCGCCAGCAGGCTAGGCTCTAGCGGAGCGTGGTACGAGCAGTACTTC; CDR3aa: CASRLGSSGAWYEQYF
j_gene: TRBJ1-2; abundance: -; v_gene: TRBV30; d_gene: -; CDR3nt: TGTGCCTGGAGTGCCCCGGGACTGCTCCATTTC; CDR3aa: CAWSAPGLLHF
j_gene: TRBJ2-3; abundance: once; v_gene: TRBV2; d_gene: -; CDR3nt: TGTGCCAGCAGGTTCAGGGCTACTACGGCCCATACGCAGTATTTT; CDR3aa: CASRFRATTAHTQYF
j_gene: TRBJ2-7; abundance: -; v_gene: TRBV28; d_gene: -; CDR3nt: TGTGCCAGCAGTTTAGGTGTCCGGGCGGGACAGTACTTC; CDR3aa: CASSLGVRAGQYF